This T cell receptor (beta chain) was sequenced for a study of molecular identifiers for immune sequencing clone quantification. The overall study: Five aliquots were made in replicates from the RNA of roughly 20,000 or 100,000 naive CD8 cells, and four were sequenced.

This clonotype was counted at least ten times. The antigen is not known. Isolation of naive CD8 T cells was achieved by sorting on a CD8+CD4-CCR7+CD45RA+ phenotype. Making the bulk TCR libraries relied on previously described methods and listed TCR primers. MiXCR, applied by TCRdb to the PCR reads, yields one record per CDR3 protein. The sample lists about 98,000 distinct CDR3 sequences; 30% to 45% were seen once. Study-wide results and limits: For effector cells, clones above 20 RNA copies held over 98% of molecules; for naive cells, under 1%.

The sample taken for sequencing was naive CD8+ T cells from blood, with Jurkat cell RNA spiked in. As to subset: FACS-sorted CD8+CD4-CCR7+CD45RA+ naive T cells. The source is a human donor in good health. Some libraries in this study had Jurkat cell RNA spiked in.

CDR3 nucleotides: TGTGCCAGCAGCTCATACGGGGGGCACGCAGATACGCAGTATTTT. This encodes CASSSYGGHADTQYF. The rearrangement joins TRBV7-6 to TRBJ2-3; TRBD2 is a possible D gene (7 bases). The germline CDR1 and CDR2 sequences are SGHVS and FNYEAQ. This CDR3 has 15 amino acids. Trimming cost V 4 bases and J 4 bases, with 15 bases left between them.